This TCR beta chain came from a study of T cell responses to AZD1222 COVID-19 vaccine. Study-level findings and limits: Nearly half of unique spike-specific TCRs reportedly avoided B.1.351 and B.1.1.7 mutated regions.

Second-dose schedules of about 4 or about 12 weeks were combined. TCRdb's table, derived via immunoSEQ multiplex PCR, lists solely in-frame clones and lacks some. The sample carries 15,000 to 20,000 clones, more than 80% recorded once. This clone showed up just once. As yet, its antigen is unknown. The junction departs from germline at one end; a sequencing error may be responsible. In germline, CDR1 is SGHNT, CDR2 YYREEE (reference sequence). The CDR3 has 15 amino acids. The receptor was isolated from an adult who received the AZD1222 COVID-19 vaccine. The sequences come from peripheral blood, collected 28 days after the second AZD1222 dose. The chain recombines TRBV5-4 with TRBJ2-5; 10 positions match TRBD2. The chain's CDR3 is CASSLKLAGAETRYF. DNA of the CDR3: TGTGCCAGCAGCTTGAAGCTAGCGGGGGCAGAGACCCGGTACTTC.